This T cell receptor beta chain was obtained from a study of T cells in Graves' hyperthyroidism and ophthalmopathy (dated by TCRdb to the late 2010s). Regarding the research as a whole: Peripheral blood samples were taken at the time of initial diagnosis, prior to any treatment. Following sampling, methimazole starting at 30 mg daily was given to hyperthyroidism patients, and high-dose intravenous methylprednisolone was given to ophthalmopathy patients. In about six Graves' hyperthyroidism patients, the study also compared T-cell repertoires from thyroid tissue with T-cell repertoires from blood. According to the paper, TCR Vbeta CDR3 sequencing was carried out on about 140 peripheral blood samples, which came from about 45 ophthalmopathy, under 85 hyperthyroidism and roughly 17 progressor patients. The approximately 100 discovery patients were divided at random into training and test sets in a 7:3 ratio. To identify distinguishing TCR V-J signatures, a discovery cohort of about 95 patients was used, comprising some 43 with Graves' ophthalmopathy and some 60 with stable Graves' hyperthyroidism. Whether ophthalmopathy could be predicted prospectively was tested in an independent validation cohort made up of 18 to 20 hyperthyroidism patients plus 17 patients who later progressed to ophthalmopathy.

This clonotype was observed a handful of times. Its antigen has not been determined. Base qualities are not provided; no much larger clone lies one nucleotide away. What the work shows at the level of the full study, not this receptor alone: In validation, the model predicted progression to ophthalmopathy with 55% to 71% sensitivity and roughly 72% specificity, a median of around 6.6 months before onset. Sample size was not statistically predetermined, and investigators were not blinded to group allocation. A 13 V-J signature model separated ophthalmopathy from stable hyperthyroidism, with approximately 87% sensitivity and about 81% specificity in cross-validation and 80%/75% in testing. Blood samples also contained most of the expanded thyroid clonotypes (frequency above 0.001), which suggests that blood repertoires may reflect thyroid immune responses.

The TCR beta CDR3 regions were amplified from RNA transcripts. The TCR CDR3 was subjected to a first round of RT-PCR using the HTBI primer set and the Qiagen OneStep RT-PCR kit. A second multiplex PCR round built the libraries, followed by size selection and purification. The libraries were sequenced on an Illumina HiSeq2000 using paired-end 100 bp reads. In the paper's pipeline: SOAPnuke was used to process the raw data, removing reads that contained adapters or uncalled bases, had a mean Phred below 15, or lacked an exact match to the constant primer or identifier. High-quality paired reads were merged using COPE v1.2.5, and each unique nucleotide sequence was defined as a clonotype. MiTCR v1.1 was used to align the clonotypes against IMGT TRBV, TRBD and TRBJ reference segments. Analysis was restricted to V-J combinations with a frequency above 0.0001, which covered approximately 99% of repertoires. The TCS score was defined as the ratio of F50 (clonal expansion) to E x V (chaos), calculated using BLOSUM62-based TCRdist between CDR3 peptides within each V-J. Welch's t-statistics and random forest reduced 500 to 550 V-J features to roughly 13, which were used in a naive Bayes classifier (R e1071). TCRdb reprocessing: public reads trimmed at Q25 with fastp, clones called with MiXCR, in-frame beta chains kept. Every entry covers one CDR3 protein and lists the most common genes and DNA from its rows. The V and J calls here are based on TCRdb, not the publication. Counted in this sample were roughly 740,000 distinct CDR3 sequences; roughly 17% of them appeared once. Under 10% of the sample is taken by the ten largest.

In the germline V gene (reference sequence), CDR1 corresponds to SEHNR and CDR2 to FQNEAQ. The trim is 7 bases for V and 2 bases for J, with a gap of 18 bases between the germline ends. The CDR3 measures 16 amino acids from cysteine to phenylalanine. Only the CDR3 portion is preserved as DNA: 48 bases, with reading frame beginning at the first base. Graves' hyperthyroidism was defined as stable when no progression to ophthalmopathy occurred over 18 months of follow-up. Hyperthyroidism patients were aged 18 to 65 years and newly diagnosed, with disease duration of less than 2 months. Exclusion was applied to patients with uncontrolled infections, other autoimmune diseases, pregnancy or lactation. Diagnoses relied on clinical symptoms, serum thyroxine and TRAb, thyroid ultrasound and orbital computed tomography. PBMCs were separated from 7.5 to 10 ml of fresh peripheral blood using Ficoll-Paque density gradient centrifugation. Trizol reagent was used to extract total RNA, and RNA quality was then checked on an Agilent 2100 Bioanalyzer.

This sequence was found in a man aged 18 to 29 with Graves' hyperthyroidism. Sequencing was performed on blood. Recombination linked TRBV7-9 to TRBJ2-1; the D gene is possibly TRBD2, with 5 bases matching. CDR3 loop: CASINRADTAYNEQFF. The bases read TGTGCCAGCATCAACCGAGCGGATACGGCCTACAATGAGCAGTTCTTC.